These T cell receptor beta chains were read from a single sample in a study of blood T cell repertoires in COVID-19. The table came from immunoSEQ multiplex PCR; TCRdb's copy has only in-frame clones and leaves some out. Altogether some 65,000 clones are present, more than 90% being singletons, with the ten largest covering 0.95% to 1.5%. The sample was peripheral blood. Receptor source: a man aged 55 to 69 with acute or convalescent COVID-19. CDR3s include the opening cysteine and the closing phenylalanine or tryptophan. D genes are given only for firm matches. Some rows have no size entry. The others give once, few or many, or a class for an expanded clone.

cdr3_aa: CASRQGRVGETQYF
cdr3_nt: TGTGCCAGTAGACAGGGACGAGTAGGGGAGACCCAGTACTTC
j_call: TRBJ2-5
d_call: TRBD1
v_call: TRBV6-5
clone_size: .

cdr3_aa: CASSPNPTGNYGYTF
cdr3_nt: TGTGCCAGCAGCCCCAACCCGACAGGGAACTATGGCTACACCTTC
j_call: TRBJ1-2
d_call: TRBD1
v_call: TRBV4-2
clone_size: once

cdr3_aa: CATRDRAGGYGYTF
cdr3_nt: TGTGCCACCAGGGACAGGGCCGGCGGCTATGGCTACACCTTC
j_call: TRBJ1-2
d_call: TRBD1
v_call: TRBV24-1
clone_size: .

cdr3_aa: CASRSGYEQYF
cdr3_nt: TGTGCCAGTAGATCGGGATACGAGCAGTACTTC
j_call: TRBJ2-7
d_call: .
v_call: TRBV19
clone_size: once

cdr3_aa: CASSPRDPGGNQPQHF
cdr3_nt: TGTGCCAGCTCACCTCGTGACCCGGGAGGCAATCAGCCCCAGCATTTT
j_call: TRBJ1-5
d_call: .
v_call: TRBV18
clone_size: .

cdr3_aa: CASSQSGYEQYF
cdr3_nt: TGTGCCAGCAGCCAGAGCGGTTACGAGCAGTACTTC
j_call: TRBJ2-7
d_call: .
v_call: TRBV7-9
clone_size: few

cdr3_aa: CATSGRGQHTDTQYF
cdr3_nt: TGTGCCACCAGTGGACGGGGACAGCACACAGATACGCAGTATTTT
j_call: TRBJ2-3
d_call: TRBD1
v_call: TRBV24-1
clone_size: .

cdr3_aa: CASSEGPPGVDDGTEAFF
cdr3_nt: TGTGCCAGCAGTGAAGGCCCTCCCGGGGTGGATGATGGCACTGAAGCTTTCTTT
j_call: TRBJ1-1
d_call: .
v_call: TRBV6-1
clone_size: .

cdr3_aa: CASSQDLFDEQFF
cdr3_nt: TGTGCCAGCAGCCAAGATTTGTTCGATGAGCAGTTCTTC
j_call: TRBJ2-1
d_call: .
v_call: TRBV4-2
clone_size: .

cdr3_aa: CASTRLASGFISGANVLTF
cdr3_nt: TGTGCCAGTACCCGACTAGCTAGCGGGTTTATCTCTGGGGCCAACGTCCTGACTTTC
j_call: TRBJ2-6
d_call: TRBD2
v_call: TRBV19
clone_size: .

cdr3_aa: CASSPGRGTTGNTIYF
cdr3_nt: TGTGCCAGCTCACCAGGAAGAGGGACTACTGGAAACACCATATATTTT
j_call: TRBJ1-3
d_call: .
v_call: TRBV18
clone_size: .

cdr3_aa: CASSLSPGHTEAFF
cdr3_nt: TGTGCCAGCAGCTTAAGTCCAGGGCACACTGAAGCTTTCTTT
j_call: TRBJ1-1
d_call: .
v_call: TRBV7-3
clone_size: .

cdr3_aa: CASSIGAAAISYEQYF
cdr3_nt: TGTGCCAGTAGTATTGGAGCGGCTGCCATCTCCTACGAGCAGTACTTC
j_call: TRBJ2-7
d_call: .
v_call: TRBV19
clone_size: .

cdr3_aa: CASNIQGSASYEQYF
cdr3_nt: TGTGCCAGCAACATACAGGGATCTGCCAGCTACGAGCAGTACTTC
j_call: TRBJ2-7
d_call: .
v_call: TRBV6-5
clone_size: .

cdr3_aa: CASSQEGPDRANEKLFF
cdr3_nt: TGTGCCAGCAGCCAAGAGGGACCCGACAGGGCTAATGAAAAACTGTTTTTT
j_call: TRBJ1-4
d_call: TRBD1
v_call: TRBV3-1/TRBV3-2
clone_size: .

cdr3_aa: CASPSEDMLSTYEQYF
cdr3_nt: TGTGCCAGCCCCTCAGAGGACATGCTATCTACCTACGAGCAGTACTTC
j_call: TRBJ2-7
d_call: .
v_call: TRBV2
clone_size: .

cdr3_aa: CASSLAKSEAFF
cdr3_nt: TGTGCCAGCAGCTTGGCCAAATCTGAAGCTTTCTTT
j_call: TRBJ1-1
d_call: .
v_call: TRBV5-4
clone_size: .

cdr3_aa: CASSLWGTGVLPGANVLTF
cdr3_nt: TGTGCCAGCAGCCTTTGGGGGACAGGGGTCCTCCCTGGGGCCAACGTCCTGACTTTC
j_call: TRBJ2-6
d_call: TRBD1
v_call: TRBV3-1/TRBV3-2
clone_size: .

cdr3_aa: CASSPAGGTEAFF
cdr3_nt: TGCGCCAGCAGCCCCGCAGGGGGAACTGAAGCTTTCTTT
j_call: TRBJ1-1
d_call: TRBD1
v_call: TRBV5-1
clone_size: .

cdr3_aa: CASSGPALNQPQHF
cdr3_nt: TGTGCCAGTAGTGGGCCTGCACTCAATCAGCCCCAGCATTTT
j_call: TRBJ1-5
d_call: .
v_call: TRBV19
clone_size: .

cdr3_aa: CASSERGLSYEQYF
cdr3_nt: TGTGCCAGTAGTGAGCGGGGGCTCTCCTACGAGCAGTACTTC
j_call: TRBJ2-7
d_call: TRBD2
v_call: TRBV19
clone_size: .

cdr3_aa: CSVVRRGYEQYF
cdr3_nt: TGCAGCGTTGTGCGCAGGGGGTACGAGCAGTACTTC
j_call: TRBJ2-7
d_call: TRBD1
v_call: TRBV29-1
clone_size: .

cdr3_aa: CASSFQGGRYEQYF
cdr3_nt: TGTGCCAGCAGCTTCCAGGGAGGCCGCTACGAGCAGTACTTC
j_call: TRBJ2-7
d_call: .
v_call: TRBV5-6
clone_size: .

cdr3_aa: CAGSRMNTEAFF
cdr3_nt: TGTGCTGGCAGTCGCATGAACACTGAAGCTTTCTTT
j_call: TRBJ1-1
d_call: .
v_call: TRBV30
clone_size: .

cdr3_aa: CATSDPRQGTNTGELFF
cdr3_nt: TGTGCCACCAGTGATCCCCGACAGGGAACGAACACCGGGGAGCTGTTTTTT
j_call: TRBJ2-2
d_call: TRBD1
v_call: TRBV24-1
clone_size: .

cdr3_aa: CASSPHGLAGIGEQYF
cdr3_nt: TGTGCCAGCAGCCCCCACGGACTAGCGGGGATAGGCGAGCAGTACTTC
j_call: TRBJ2-7
d_call: .
v_call: TRBV21-1
clone_size: .

cdr3_aa: CASSRSLNSNQPQHF
cdr3_nt: TGTGCCAGCAGCCGGAGTCTCAATAGCAATCAGCCCCAGCATTTT
j_call: TRBJ1-5
d_call: .
v_call: TRBV4-2
clone_size: .

cdr3_aa: CASSIVGAPRGEQYF
cdr3_nt: TGTGCCAGTAGTATAGTAGGGGCCCCAAGGGGCGAGCAGTACTTC
j_call: TRBJ2-7
d_call: .
v_call: TRBV19
clone_size: .

cdr3_aa: CAISLLGSGGSTDTQYF
cdr3_nt: TGTGCCATCAGTCTCCTCGGGTCGGGGGGATCTACAGATACGCAGTATTTT
j_call: TRBJ2-3
d_call: TRBD2
v_call: TRBV10-3
clone_size: .